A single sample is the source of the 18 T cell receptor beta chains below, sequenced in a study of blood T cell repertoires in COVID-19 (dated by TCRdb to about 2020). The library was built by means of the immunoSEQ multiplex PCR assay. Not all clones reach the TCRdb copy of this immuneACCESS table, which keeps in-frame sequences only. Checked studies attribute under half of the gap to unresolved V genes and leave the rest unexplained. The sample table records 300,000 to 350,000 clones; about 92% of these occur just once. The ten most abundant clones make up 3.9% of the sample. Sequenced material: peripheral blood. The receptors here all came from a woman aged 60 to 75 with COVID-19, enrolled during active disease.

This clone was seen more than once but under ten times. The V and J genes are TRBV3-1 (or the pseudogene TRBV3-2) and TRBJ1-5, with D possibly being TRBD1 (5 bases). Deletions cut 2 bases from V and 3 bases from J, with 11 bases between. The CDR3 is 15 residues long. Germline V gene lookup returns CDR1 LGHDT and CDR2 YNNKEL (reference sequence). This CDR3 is CASSQHPGNNQPQHF. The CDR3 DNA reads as TGTGCCAGCAGCCAACATCCAGGGAACAATCAGCCCCAGCATTTT.

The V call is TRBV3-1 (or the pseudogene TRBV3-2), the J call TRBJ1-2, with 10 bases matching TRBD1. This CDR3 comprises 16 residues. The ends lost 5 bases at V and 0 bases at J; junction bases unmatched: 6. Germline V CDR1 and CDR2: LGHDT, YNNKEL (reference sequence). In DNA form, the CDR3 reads TGTGCCAGCAGCAAGACAGGGGGCCAATCTAACTATGGCTACACCTTC. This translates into CASSKTGGQSNYGYTF.

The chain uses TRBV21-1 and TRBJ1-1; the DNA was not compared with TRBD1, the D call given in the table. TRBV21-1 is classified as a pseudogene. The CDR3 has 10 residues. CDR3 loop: CASRQGVAFF. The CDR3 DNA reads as TGTGCCAGCCGACAGGGGGTAGCTTTCTTT.

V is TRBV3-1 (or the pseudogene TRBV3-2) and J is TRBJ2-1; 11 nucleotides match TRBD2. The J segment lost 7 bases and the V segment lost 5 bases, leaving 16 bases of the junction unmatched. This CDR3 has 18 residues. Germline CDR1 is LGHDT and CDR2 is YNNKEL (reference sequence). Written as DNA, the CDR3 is TGTGCCAGCAGCTCCGCCCCATACCATAGCGGGGGGGTTAATGAGCAGTTCTTC. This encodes CASSSAPYHSGGVNEQFF.

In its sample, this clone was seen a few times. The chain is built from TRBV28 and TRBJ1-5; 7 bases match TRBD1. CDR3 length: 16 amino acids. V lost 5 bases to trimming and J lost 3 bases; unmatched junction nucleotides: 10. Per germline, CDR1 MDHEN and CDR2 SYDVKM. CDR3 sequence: CASSLGTDLLNQPQHF. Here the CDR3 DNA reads TGTGCCAGCAGTCTCGGGACAGACCTCCTCAATCAGCCCCAGCATTTT.

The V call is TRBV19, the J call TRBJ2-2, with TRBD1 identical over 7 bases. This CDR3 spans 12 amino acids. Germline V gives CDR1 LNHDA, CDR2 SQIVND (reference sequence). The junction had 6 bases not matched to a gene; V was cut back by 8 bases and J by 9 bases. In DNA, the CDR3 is TGTGCCAGTGGAGAAAGGGGGCGGGAGCTGTTTTTT. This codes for CASGERGRELFF.

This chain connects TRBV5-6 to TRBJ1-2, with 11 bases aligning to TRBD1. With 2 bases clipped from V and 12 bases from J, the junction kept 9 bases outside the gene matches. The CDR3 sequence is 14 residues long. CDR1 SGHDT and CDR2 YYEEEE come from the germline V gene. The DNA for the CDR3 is TGTGCCAGCAGCTTCAGGACAGGGGGCGCGGTCAACACCTTC. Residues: CASSFRTGGAVNTF.

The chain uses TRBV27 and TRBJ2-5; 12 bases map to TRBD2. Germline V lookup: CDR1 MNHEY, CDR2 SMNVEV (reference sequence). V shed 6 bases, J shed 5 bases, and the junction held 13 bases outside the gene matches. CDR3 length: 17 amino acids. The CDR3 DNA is TGTGCCAGCAGCCTCGGAGGGCTAGCGGGGGGGCAGGAGACCCAGTACTTC. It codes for CASSLGGLAGGQETQYF.

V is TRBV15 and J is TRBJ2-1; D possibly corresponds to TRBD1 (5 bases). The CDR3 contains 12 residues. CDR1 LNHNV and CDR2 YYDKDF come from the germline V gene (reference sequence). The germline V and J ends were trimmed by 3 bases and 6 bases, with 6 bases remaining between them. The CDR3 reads CATSSDSNEQFF. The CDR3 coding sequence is TGTGCCACCAGCAGCGACAGCAATGAGCAGTTCTTC.

DNA of the CDR3: TGTGCCAGCAGTTACTCGAGGGCCTCCTCTGGAAACACCATATATTTT. Residues: CASSYSRASSGNTIYF. The chain is built from TRBV6-5 and TRBJ1-3; D remains unclear. Looked up from germline, CDR1 is MNHEY and CDR2 is SVGAGI. The CDR3 consists of 16 residues. The V and J ends lost 0 bases and 0 bases respectively, with 9 bases between them.

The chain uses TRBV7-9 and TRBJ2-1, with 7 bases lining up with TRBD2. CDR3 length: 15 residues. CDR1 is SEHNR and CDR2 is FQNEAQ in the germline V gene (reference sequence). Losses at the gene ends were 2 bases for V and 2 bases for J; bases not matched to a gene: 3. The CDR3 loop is CASSLTGGTYNEQFF. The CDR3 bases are TGTGCCAGCAGCTTAACGGGAGGCACCTACAATGAGCAGTTCTTC.

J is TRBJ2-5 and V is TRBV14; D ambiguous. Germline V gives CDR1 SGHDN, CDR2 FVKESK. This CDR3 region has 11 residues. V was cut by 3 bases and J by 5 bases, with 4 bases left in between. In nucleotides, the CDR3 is TGTGCCAGCAGCCACGGGGAGACCCAGTACTTC. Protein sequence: CASSHGETQYF.

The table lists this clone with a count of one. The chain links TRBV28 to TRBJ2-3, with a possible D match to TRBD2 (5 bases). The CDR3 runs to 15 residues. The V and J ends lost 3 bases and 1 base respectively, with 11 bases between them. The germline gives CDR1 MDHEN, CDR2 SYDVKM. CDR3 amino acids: CASSFLAARTDTQYF. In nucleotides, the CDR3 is TGTGCCAGCAGTTTCCTAGCCGCTCGCACAGATACGCAGTATTTT.

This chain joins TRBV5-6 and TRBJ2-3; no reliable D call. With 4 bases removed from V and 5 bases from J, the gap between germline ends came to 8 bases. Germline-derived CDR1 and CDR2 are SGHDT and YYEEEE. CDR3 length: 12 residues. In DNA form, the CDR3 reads TGTGCCAGCAGCCAGTTCATAGATACGCAGTATTTT. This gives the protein CASSQFIDTQYF.

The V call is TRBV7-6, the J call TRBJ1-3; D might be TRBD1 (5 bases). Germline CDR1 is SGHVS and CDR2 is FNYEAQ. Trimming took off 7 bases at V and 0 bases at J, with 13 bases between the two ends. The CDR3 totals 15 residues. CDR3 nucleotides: TGTGCCAGCACCCGGACACCGGTCTCTGGAAACACCATATATTTT. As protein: CASTRTPVSGNTIYF.

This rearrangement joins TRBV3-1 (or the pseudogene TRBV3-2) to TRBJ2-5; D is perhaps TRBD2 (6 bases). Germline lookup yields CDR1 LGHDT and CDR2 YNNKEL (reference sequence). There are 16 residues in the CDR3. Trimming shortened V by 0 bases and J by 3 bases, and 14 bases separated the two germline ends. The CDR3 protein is CASSQDLAPSKETQYF. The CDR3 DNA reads TGTGCCAGCAGCCAAGACCTAGCGCCCTCCAAAGAGACCCAGTACTTC.

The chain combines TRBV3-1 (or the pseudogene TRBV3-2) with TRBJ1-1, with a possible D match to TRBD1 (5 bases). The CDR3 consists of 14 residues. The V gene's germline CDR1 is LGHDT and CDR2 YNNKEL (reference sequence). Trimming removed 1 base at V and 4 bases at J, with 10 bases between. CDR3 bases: TGTGCCAGCAGCCAAGGTGCCGGGGGCACTGAAGCTTTCTTT. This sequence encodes CASSQGAGGTEAFF.

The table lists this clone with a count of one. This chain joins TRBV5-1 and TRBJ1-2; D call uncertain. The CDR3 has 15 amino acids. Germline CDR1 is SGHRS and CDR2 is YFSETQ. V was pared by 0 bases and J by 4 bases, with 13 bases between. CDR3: CASSLGSANFYGYTF. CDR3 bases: TGCGCCAGCAGCTTGGGTTCAGCGAATTTCTATGGCTACACCTTC.